Each of the 15 T cell receptor beta chains below was sequenced from the same sample in a study of blood T cells in healthy people across ages. Primers used in a second PCR of roughly 7 to 11 cycles were a sample-barcoded 5' primer and a J-beta primer mix. MiXCR, run by TCRdb on the 5' RACE reads, gives a single entry per CDR3 protein. The sample lists some 1.4 million distinct CDR3 sequences, approximately 42% seen once, with under 8% in the top ten. The specimen sequenced was blood. The receptors originated from a woman aged 18-30 years in good health.

This clonotype was found a few times. V usage is TRBV13 and J usage is TRBJ2-7; 8 bases fit TRBD2. The CDR3 sequence is 15 residues long. Germline loops: CDR1 PRHDT, CDR2 FYEKMQ (reference sequence). Unmatched junction bases numbered 6, after V lost 3 bases and J lost 2 bases. DNA of the CDR3: TGTGCCAGCAGCTTGTCCACTAGCGGACCCTACGAGCAGTACTTC. Amino acids: CASSLSTSGPYEQYF.

The genes are TRBV20-1 and TRBJ2-1; no firm D call. Matching the DNA end better, TRBJ2-7 makes the J call doubtful. Germline V gene sequence: CDR1 DFQATT, CDR2 SNEGSKA (reference sequence). This CDR3 spans 15 amino acids. CDR3 in amino acids: CSASPGYSSYNEQYF. The CDR3 nucleotides read TGCAGTGCTAGCCCCGGATACAGCTCCTACAATGAGCAGTACTTC.

The J gene is TRBJ2-5, the V gene TRBV21-1; the D call TRBD2 from the table was never checked on the DNA. TRBV21-1 is described as a pseudogene. CDR3 length: 15 residues. CDR3: CASKMTSGRAETQYF. CDR3 nucleotides: TGTGCCAGCAAGATGACTAGCGGGAGGGCCGAGACCCAGTACTTC.

The gene calls are TRBV7-2 and TRBJ1-1; D uncertain. Germline V gene data show CDR1 as SGHTA and CDR2 as FQGNSA. This CDR3 spans 14 amino acids. Trimming shortened V by 5 bases and J by 2 bases, and 12 bases separated the two germline ends. The CDR3 spells CASSPRNTNTEAFF. CDR3 nucleotides: TGTGCCAGCAGCCCGCGGAACACTAACACTGAAGCTTTCTTT.

This clonotype was seen more than once but under ten times. The V gene is TRBV12-3 or TRBV12-4, the J gene TRBJ2-7, with 7 bases lining up with TRBD1. The V and J ends lost 2 bases and 3 bases, in that order; junction bases with no gene match: 7. The CDR3 has 15 residues. CDR3 loop: CASSLTGTANYEQYF. CDR3 sequence (DNA): TGTGCCAGCAGTTTAACCGGGACAGCAAACTACGAGCAGTACTTC.

V usage is TRBV27 and J usage is TRBJ2-7, with TRBD1 matching over 9 bases. Trimming at V came to 5 bases and at J to 2 bases, leaving 13 bases not matched to a gene. Germline loops: CDR1 MNHEY, CDR2 SMNVEV (reference sequence). This CDR3 spans 17 amino acids. Here the CDR3 reads CASSPQRGTGRAYEQYF. CDR3 nucleotide sequence: TGTGCCAGCAGTCCACAAAGGGGGACAGGGAGGGCCTACGAGCAGTACTTC.

The V call is TRBV29-1, the J call TRBJ2-2; TRBD2 matches 10 bases. V lost 6 bases and J lost 3; bases outside the gene matches: 7. CDR1 is SQVTM, CDR2 ANQGSEA, per germline. The CDR3 is 15 amino acids. CDR3 loop: CSVPSLAGDTGELFF. The DNA of the CDR3 is TGCAGCGTACCGTCCCTAGCGGGAGACACCGGGGAGCTGTTTTTT.

The chain is built from TRBV7-9 and TRBJ1-1; D is perhaps TRBD1 (6 bases). CDR3 length: 15 amino acids. V was pared by 1 base and J by 1 base, with 10 bases between. The V gene's germline CDR1 is SEHNR and CDR2 FQNEAQ (reference sequence). CDR3: CASSLGGGGNTEAFF. CDR3 sequence (DNA): TGTGCCAGCAGCTTAGGTGGAGGGGGGAACACTGAAGCTTTCTTT. Full variable domain (remainder filled in from reference TRBV7-9 and TRBJ1-1): DTGVSQNPRHKITKRGQNVTFRCDPISEHNRLYWYRQTLGQGPEFLTYFQNEAQLEKSRLLSDRFSAERPKGSFSTLEIQRTEQGDSAMYLCASSLGGGGNTEAFFGQGTRLTVV.

The genes are TRBV24-1 and TRBJ2-1; 11 bases agree with TRBD2. Per the germline V gene, CDR1 is KGHDR and CDR2 is SFDVKD. The CDR3 runs to 15 residues. J was trimmed by 10 bases and V by 0 bases; bases with no gene match: 4. Written as DNA, the CDR3 is TGTGCCACCAGTGATTTGACTAGCGGGGGCGACGAGCAGTTCTTC. Residues: CATSDLTSGGDEQFF.

In its sample, this clonotype was seen many times. The chain couples TRBV28 to TRBJ2-3, with TRBD2 as a possible D gene (5 bases). Germline CDR1 reads MDHEN; CDR2 reads SYDVKM. Trimming took off 8 bases at V and 4 bases at J, with 13 bases between the two ends. The CDR3 loop spans 13 amino acids. CDR3 sequence reads: CASSSGGSDTQYF. DNA for the CDR3: TGTGCCAGCTCGAGCGGTGGGTCAGATACGCAGTATTTT.

The chain is built from TRBV5-5 and TRBJ1-1, with no clear D. V lost 2 bases and J lost 1, with 12 bases in between. CDR1 and CDR2 from the germline V gene are SGHKS and YYEKEE (reference sequence). CDR3 length: 15 amino acids. The CDR3 sequence: CASSFRPEPNTEAFF. The CDR3 DNA is TGTGCCAGCAGCTTCCGGCCAGAGCCGAACACTGAAGCTTTCTTT.

The chain has TRBV5-1 and TRBJ2-1, with 9 nucleotides matching TRBD2. Germline trimming cut 0 bases from V and 8 bases from J; bases unmatched to any gene: 15. In germline, CDR1 is SGHRS, CDR2 YFSETQ. The CDR3 length is 18 residues. CDR3 in amino acids: CASSLAGSGSFSSDEQFF. The CDR3 nucleotides read TGCGCCAGCAGCTTGGCCGGTAGCGGGAGTTTTTCCTCCGATGAGCAGTTCTTC.

With respect to this clonotype: At one end the junction does not follow the germline gene, possibly because of a read error. The chain has TRBV10-1 and TRBJ2-3; D gene ambiguous. Germline V CDR1 and CDR2: WNHNN, SYGVQD (reference sequence). CDR3 length: 13 amino acids. CDR3 bases: TGCGCCAGCAGTGCGTCGGGTGGAGATACGCGGTATTTT. Its translation: CASSASGGDTRYF.

This chain uses TRBV12-3 or TRBV12-4 with TRBJ1-1; a weak D match, TRBD1 (6 bases). Trimming took 4 bases from V and 7 from J, leaving 19 bases between them. The CDR3 is 15 amino acids. The CDR3 loop is CASSSPRTGRVEAFF. The CDR3, as DNA: TGTGCCAGCAGTTCACCTCGTACAGGGAGGGTTGAAGCTTTCTTT.

V gene TRBV14 combines with J gene TRBJ2-1, with D possibly matching TRBD1 (5 bases). The ends were cut back, 0 bases at V and 12 bases at J, with 12 bases in the middle. The length of the CDR3 is 13 residues. CDR1 SGHDN and CDR2 FVKESK come from the germline V gene. CDR3 DNA: TGTGCCAGCAGCCAAGATAGGGGTTATGGGCAGTTCTTC. Its translation is CASSQDRGYGQFF.